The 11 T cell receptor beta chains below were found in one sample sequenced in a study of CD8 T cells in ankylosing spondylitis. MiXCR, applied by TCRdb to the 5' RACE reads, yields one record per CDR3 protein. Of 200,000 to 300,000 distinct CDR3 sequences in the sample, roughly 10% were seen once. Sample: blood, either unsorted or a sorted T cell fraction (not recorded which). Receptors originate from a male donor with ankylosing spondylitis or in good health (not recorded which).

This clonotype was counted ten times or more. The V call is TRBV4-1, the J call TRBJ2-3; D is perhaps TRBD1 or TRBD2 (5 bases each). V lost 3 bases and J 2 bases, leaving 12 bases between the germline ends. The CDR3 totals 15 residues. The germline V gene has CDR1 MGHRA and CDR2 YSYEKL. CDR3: CASSHGWDPTDTQYF. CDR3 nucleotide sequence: TGCGCCAGCAGCCATGGATGGGACCCCACAGATACGCAGTATTTT.

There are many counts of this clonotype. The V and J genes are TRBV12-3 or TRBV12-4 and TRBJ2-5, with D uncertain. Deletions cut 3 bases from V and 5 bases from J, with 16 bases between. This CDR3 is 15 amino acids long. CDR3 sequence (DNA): TGTGCCAGCAGTTTGACATCTTTATCCGCCGAGACCCAGTACTTC. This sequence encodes CASSLTSLSAETQYF.

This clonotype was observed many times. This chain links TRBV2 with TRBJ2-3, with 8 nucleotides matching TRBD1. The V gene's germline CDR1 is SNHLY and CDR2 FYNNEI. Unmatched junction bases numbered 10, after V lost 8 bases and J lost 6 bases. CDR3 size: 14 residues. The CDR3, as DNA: TGTGCCAGCTCGAGTCAGGGGGCGCAGGATACGCAGTATTTT. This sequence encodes CASSSQGAQDTQYF.

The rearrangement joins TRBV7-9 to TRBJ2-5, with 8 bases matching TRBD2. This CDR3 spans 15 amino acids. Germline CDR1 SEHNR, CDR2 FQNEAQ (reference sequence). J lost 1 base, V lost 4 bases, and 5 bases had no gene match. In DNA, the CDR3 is TGTGCCAGCAGCTACTACAGCGGGGGCCAAGAGACCCAGTACTTC. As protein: CASSYYSGGQETQYF.

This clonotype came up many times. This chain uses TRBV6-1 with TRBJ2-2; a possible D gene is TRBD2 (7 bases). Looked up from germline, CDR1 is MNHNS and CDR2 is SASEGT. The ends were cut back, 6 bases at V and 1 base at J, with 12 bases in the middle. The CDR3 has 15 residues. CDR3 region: CASRGASGNTGELFF. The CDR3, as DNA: TGTGCCAGCAGGGGGGCTAGCGGGAACACCGGGGAGCTGTTTTTT.

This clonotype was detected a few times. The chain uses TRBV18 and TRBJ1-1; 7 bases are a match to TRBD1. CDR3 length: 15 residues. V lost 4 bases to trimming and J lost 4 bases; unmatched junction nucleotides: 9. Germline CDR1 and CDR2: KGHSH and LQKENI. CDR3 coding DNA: TGTGCCAGCTCACTAATTAGGGGGCTGGGCACTGAAGCTTTCTTT. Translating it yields CASSLIRGLGTEAFF.

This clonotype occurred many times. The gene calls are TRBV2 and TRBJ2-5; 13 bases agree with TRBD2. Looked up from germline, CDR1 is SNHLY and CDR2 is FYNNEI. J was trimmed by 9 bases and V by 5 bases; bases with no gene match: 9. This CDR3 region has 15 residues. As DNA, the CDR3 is TGTGCCAGCAGTTCTATCGGGACTAGCGGGGCCGCCCAGTACTTC. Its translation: CASSSIGTSGAAQYF.

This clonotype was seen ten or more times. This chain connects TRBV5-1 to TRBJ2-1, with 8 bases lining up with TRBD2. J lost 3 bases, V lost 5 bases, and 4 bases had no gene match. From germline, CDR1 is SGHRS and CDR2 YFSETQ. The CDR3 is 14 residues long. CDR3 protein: CASSMAGGYNEQFF. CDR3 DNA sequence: TGCGCCAGCAGTATGGCGGGGGGCTACAATGAGCAGTTCTTC.

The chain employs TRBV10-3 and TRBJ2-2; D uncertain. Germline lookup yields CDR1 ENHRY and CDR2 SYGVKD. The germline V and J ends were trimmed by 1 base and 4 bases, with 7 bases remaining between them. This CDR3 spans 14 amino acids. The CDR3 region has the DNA TGTGCCATCAGTGAGTTGCAAGGCACCGGGGAGCTGTTTTTT. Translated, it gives CAISELQGTGELFF.

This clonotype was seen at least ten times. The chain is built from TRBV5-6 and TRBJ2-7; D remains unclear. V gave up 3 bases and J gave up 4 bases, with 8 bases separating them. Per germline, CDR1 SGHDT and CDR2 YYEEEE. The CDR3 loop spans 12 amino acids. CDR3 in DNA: TGTGCCAGCAGCTCATCTAGGTACGAGCAGTACTTC. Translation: CASSSSRYEQYF.

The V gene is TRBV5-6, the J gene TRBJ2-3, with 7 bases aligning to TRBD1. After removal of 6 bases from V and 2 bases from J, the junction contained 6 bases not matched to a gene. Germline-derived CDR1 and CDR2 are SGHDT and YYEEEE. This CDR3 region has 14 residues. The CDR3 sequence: CASNSDRDTDTQYF. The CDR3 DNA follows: TGTGCCAGCAACTCTGACAGGGACACAGATACGCAGTATTTT.